The following is a T cell receptor beta chain sequence with its context. Germline lookup yields CDR1 LNHDA and CDR2 SQIVND (reference sequence). The CDR3 loop spans 15 amino acids. V gave up 4 bases and J gave up 7 bases; unmatched junction bases: 8. These data are taken from a study of sequential checkpoint blockade in melanoma. Across the study: Randomization was 1:1 between first-line nivolumab→ipilimumab and ipilimumab→nivolumab.

The treatment here: randomized to nivolumab then ipilimumab (arm A) or the reverse (arm B). Here immunoSEQ multiplex PCR was the method, and the copy in TCRdb shows in-frame clones only, minus some. The data hold more than 9,000 clones, with roughly 73% observed a single time. Sequencing used CD8+ T cells sorted from blood (inferred from file names), obtained from a patient given nivolumab and ipilimumab in sequence. The rearrangement joins TRBV19 to TRBJ2-1; 9 bases map to TRBD1. This receptor was taken from a human donor with melanoma. CDR3 in amino acids: CASSRRDRVGNEQFF. DNA of the CDR3: TGTGCCAGTAGTAGGAGGGACAGGGTTGGGAATGAGCAGTTCTTC.